This TCR beta chain is from a study of early T cells in non-severe SARS-CoV-2 infection. On the study more broadly: Unsorted whole-blood RNA was sequenced in bulk, leaving chains unpaired.

Whole-study results and caveats: VDJdb matching, biased toward anti-spike CD8 responses, missed private and CD4 specificities.

Germline CDR1 and CDR2: WSHSY and SAAADI. Ends included, the CDR3 has 14 residues. The sample holds a few counts of this clonotype. What it recognizes is unknown. The CDR3 ends on some other residue instead of the conserved phenylalanine or tryptophan, so this is likely a read error. It is unclear where the CDR3 begins or ends on the DNA, so no DNA is shown, and the CDR3 is as TCRdb lists it. Unique molecular identifiers tagged individual cDNA molecules. TCRdb itself ran the 5' RACE reads through MiXCR, one entry per CDR3 protein. The sample contains 53,000 or so distinct CDR3 sequences, over 7.5% of which appear only once.

Sequenced: whole blood. This chain uses TRBV10-2 with TRBJ2-5; the D call TRBD2 from the table was never checked on the DNA. The TCR sequence derives from an adult who was a healthcare worker with PCR-confirmed SARS-CoV-2 infection or an uninfected control (not recorded which). CDR3 sequence: CASSESSSGRRLSV.